The 10 T cell receptor beta chains below were found in one sample sequenced in a study of OX40 agonist ivuxolimab in advanced cancers. Sequencing was performed with immunoSEQ multiplex PCR; in TCRdb, only in-frame clones are kept and a portion is missing. The sample carries fewer than 45,000 clones, roughly 84% recorded once. The specimen comprised CD4+ or CD8+ T cells sorted from blood, sampled in a trial of the OX40 agonist ivuxolimab. All receptors derive from an adult with an advanced solid tumor such as melanoma, head and neck, liver or kidney cancer.

The chain recombines TRBV19 with TRBJ1-3, with D possibly TRBD1 on 5 matching bases. CDR3 length: 14 residues. Germline V gene data show CDR1 as LNHDA and CDR2 as SQIVND (reference sequence). V dropped 5 bases and J dropped 0 bases, with 8 bases sitting between them. CDR3 residues: CASSVTGSGNTIYF. The DNA for the CDR3 is TGTGCCAGTAGTGTTACAGGCTCTGGAAACACCATATATTTT.

This clone was seen more than once but under ten times. The V and J genes are TRBV6-5 and TRBJ2-1; no reliable D call. Per germline, CDR1 MNHEY and CDR2 SVGAGI. The CDR3 has 12 residues. Between the trimmed V and J ends, which lost 8 bases and 7 bases, there was a span of 12 bases. This CDR3 reads CASRKGLNEQFF. The CDR3 DNA follows: TGTGCCAGCCGGAAGGGATTGAATGAGCAGTTCTTC.

J is TRBJ2-3 and V is TRBV7-9; no clear D. The germline CDR1 and CDR2 sequences are SEHNR and FQNEAQ (reference sequence). Trimming removed 1 base at V and 3 bases at J, with 5 bases between. The CDR3 totals 13 residues. CDR3 residues: CASSLGSTDTQYF. The CDR3 DNA follows: TGTGCCAGCAGCTTAGGGTCTACAGATACGCAGTATTTT.

This sequence joins TRBV19 and TRBJ2-4; 8 bases agree with TRBD1. J gave up 2 bases and V 5 bases, and 8 bases lay outside the gene matches. Germline V gives CDR1 LNHDA, CDR2 SQIVND (reference sequence). The CDR3 consists of 16 residues. This chain's CDR3 is CASSWAGGASKNIQYF. As DNA, the CDR3 is TGTGCCAGTAGTTGGGCAGGGGGCGCGTCCAAAAACATTCAGTACTTC. The complete variable domain, with remaining parts taken from reference TRBV19 and TRBJ2-4, reads DGGITQSPKYLFRKEGQNVTLSCEQNLNHDAMYWYRQDPGQGLRLIYYSQIVNDFQKGDIAEGYSVSREKKESFPLTVTSAQKNPTAFYLCASSWAGGASKNIQYFGAGTRLSVL.

The rearrangement uses TRBV5-8 and TRBJ2-1; the match to TRBD1 covers 8 bases. Trimming at V came to 1 base and at J to 7 bases, leaving 16 bases not matched to a gene. CDR1 and CDR2 (germline): SGHTS, YDEGEE. The CDR3 extends over 18 amino acids. CDR3 nucleotide sequence: TGTGCCAGCAGCTTGTCAGGGGGCGGCGTTTGGGATGGGAATGAGCAGTTCTTC. This encodes CASSLSGGGVWDGNEQFF.

The J gene is TRBJ1-1, the V gene TRBV5-1, with D maybe TRBD1 (5 bases). CDR1 and CDR2 (germline): SGHRS, YFSETQ. V was trimmed by 0 bases and J by 5 bases, leaving 8 bases between them. The CDR3 covers 13 residues. CDR3 residues: CASSLGGNTEAFF. The CDR3 nucleotides read TGCGCCAGCAGCTTGGGGGGGAATACTGAAGCTTTCTTT.

This rearrangement joins TRBV18 to TRBJ2-4; no reliable D call. The CDR3 spans 13 residues. CDR1 is KGHSH and CDR2 is LQKENI in the germline V gene. Trimming removed 6 bases from V and 4 bases from J, with 10 bases in between. Here the CDR3 reads CASSPTSKNIQYF. Written as DNA, the CDR3 is TGTGCCAGCTCCCCTACCTCGAAAAACATTCAGTACTTC.

The chain couples TRBV5-1 to TRBJ1-2; perhaps TRBD1 as D (6 bases). The CDR3 consists of 12 residues. Trimming pared 4 bases from V and 8 bases from J, leaving 12 bases between. Germline CDR1 and CDR2: SGHRS and YFSETQ. The CDR3 loop reads CASSPQGIGYTF. Here the CDR3 DNA reads TGCGCCAGCAGCCCACAGGGAATCGGCTACACCTTC.

The rearrangement links TRBV7-3 to TRBJ1-4; D is perhaps TRBD1 (5 bases). CDR3 length: 13 amino acids. From germline, CDR1 is SGHTA and CDR2 FQGTGA. V lost 5 bases and J 10 bases, leaving 14 bases between the germline ends. CDR3 bases: TGTGCCAGCAGCCCGCAAGCGGGGGGAAAACTGTTTTTT. Its protein is CASSPQAGGKLFF.

CDR3 sequence (DNA): TGTGCCAGCAGCCATAACCACAGGGCGGGGGAGCAGTACTTC. It encodes CASSHNHRAGEQYF. V gene TRBV11-2 combines with J gene TRBJ2-7; D possibly uses TRBD1 or TRBD2 (6 bases each). The CDR3 runs to 14 residues. V lost 5 bases, J lost 7 bases, and 18 bases lay in between. In germline, CDR1 is SGHAT, CDR2 FQNNGV.